This T cell receptor (beta chain) derives from a study of cytomegalovirus exposure and HLA in healthy donors. Points from the study as a whole: Researchers reportedly found TCR beta sequences accurately predicted most subjects' HLA-A and HLA-B alleles. Cytomegalovirus status, reportedly, was diagnosed with high specificity and sensitivity by the classifier. The study recorded about 160 TCR beta chains that were cytomegalovirus-associated.

Primers included in the PCR were 60 Vbeta and 13 Jbeta primers. The protocol was immunoSEQ multiplex PCR, while the TCRdb copy is restricted to in-frame clones and leaves out a portion. The data hold about 160,000 clones, with around nine tenths observed a single time. Worth noting for this clone: Its antigen is currently unknown.

Trimming at V came to 0 bases and at J to 7 bases, leaving 6 bases not matched to a gene. Germline CDR1 reads MNHEY; CDR2 reads SMNVEV (reference sequence). The CDR3 runs 15 residues. The source of this sequence is a woman aged 18-30 years in good health and CMV-seronegative. The chain carries TRBV27 and TRBJ2-1, with 7 bases identical to TRBD2. Sequencing was done on a sample of PBMCs. The CDR3 loop reads CASSLSRGGGNEQFF. DNA of the CDR3: TGTGCCAGCAGTTTATCGAGGGGCGGGGGAAATGAGCAGTTCTTC.